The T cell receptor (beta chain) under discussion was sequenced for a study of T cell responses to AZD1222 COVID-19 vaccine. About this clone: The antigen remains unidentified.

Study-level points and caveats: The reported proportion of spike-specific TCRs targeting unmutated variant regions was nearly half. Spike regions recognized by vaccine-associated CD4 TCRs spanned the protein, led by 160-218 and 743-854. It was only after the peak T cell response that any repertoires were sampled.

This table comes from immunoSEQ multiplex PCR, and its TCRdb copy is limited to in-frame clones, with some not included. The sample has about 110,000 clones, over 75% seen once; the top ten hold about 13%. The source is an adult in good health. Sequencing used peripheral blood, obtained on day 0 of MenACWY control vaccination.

The CDR3 DNA reads TGTGCCACCCGACAGAACTATGGCTACACCTTC. It encodes CATRQNYGYTF. The chain uses TRBV19 and TRBJ1-2; possible D gene TRBD1, 5 bases. The CDR3 totals 11 residues. The germline CDR1 and CDR2 sequences are LNHDA and SQIVND (reference sequence). Trimming removed 10 bases at V and 2 bases at J, with 8 bases between.